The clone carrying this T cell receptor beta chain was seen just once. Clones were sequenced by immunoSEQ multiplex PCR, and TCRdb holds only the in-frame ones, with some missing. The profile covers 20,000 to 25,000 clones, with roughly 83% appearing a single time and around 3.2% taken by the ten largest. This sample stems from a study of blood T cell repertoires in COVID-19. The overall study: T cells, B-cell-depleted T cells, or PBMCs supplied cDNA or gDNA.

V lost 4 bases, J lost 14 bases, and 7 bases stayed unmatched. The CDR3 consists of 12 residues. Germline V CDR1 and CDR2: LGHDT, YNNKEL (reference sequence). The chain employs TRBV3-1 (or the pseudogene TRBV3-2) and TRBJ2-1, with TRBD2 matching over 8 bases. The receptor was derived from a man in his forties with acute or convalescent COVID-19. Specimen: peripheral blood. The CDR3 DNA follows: TGTGCCAGCAGCCCATTTGGGACTAGTAAGTTCTTC. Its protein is CASSPFGTSKFF.